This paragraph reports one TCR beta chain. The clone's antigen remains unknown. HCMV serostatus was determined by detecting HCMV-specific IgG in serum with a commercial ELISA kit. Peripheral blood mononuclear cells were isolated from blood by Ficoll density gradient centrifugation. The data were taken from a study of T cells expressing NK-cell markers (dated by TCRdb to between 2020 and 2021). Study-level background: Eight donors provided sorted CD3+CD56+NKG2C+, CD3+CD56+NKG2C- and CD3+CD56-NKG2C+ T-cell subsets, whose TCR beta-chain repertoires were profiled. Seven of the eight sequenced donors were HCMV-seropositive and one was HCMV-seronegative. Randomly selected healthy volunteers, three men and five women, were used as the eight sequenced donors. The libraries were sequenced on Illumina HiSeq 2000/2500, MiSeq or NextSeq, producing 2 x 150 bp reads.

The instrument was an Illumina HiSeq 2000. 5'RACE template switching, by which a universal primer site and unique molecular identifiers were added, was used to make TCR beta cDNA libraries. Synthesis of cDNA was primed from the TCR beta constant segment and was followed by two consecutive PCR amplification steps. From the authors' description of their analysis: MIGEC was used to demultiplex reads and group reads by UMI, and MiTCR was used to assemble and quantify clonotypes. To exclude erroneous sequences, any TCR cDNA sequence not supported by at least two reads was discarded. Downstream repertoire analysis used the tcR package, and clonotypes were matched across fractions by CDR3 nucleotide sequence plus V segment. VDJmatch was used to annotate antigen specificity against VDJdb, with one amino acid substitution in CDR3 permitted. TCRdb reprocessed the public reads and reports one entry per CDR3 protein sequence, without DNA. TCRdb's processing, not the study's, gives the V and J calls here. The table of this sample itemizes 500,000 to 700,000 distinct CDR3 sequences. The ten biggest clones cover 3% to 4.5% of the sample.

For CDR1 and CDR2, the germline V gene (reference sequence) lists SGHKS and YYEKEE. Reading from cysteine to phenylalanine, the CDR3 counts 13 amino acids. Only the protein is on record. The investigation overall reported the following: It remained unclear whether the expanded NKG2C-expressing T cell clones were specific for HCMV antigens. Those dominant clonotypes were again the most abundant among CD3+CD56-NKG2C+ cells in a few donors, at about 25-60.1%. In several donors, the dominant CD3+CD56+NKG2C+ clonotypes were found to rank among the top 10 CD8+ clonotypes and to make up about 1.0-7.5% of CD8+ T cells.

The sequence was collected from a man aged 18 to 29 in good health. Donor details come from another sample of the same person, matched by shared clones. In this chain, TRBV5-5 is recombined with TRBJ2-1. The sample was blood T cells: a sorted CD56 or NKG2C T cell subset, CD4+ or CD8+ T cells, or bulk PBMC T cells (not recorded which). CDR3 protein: CASSFGDYLEQFF.